The 15 T cell receptor beta chains listed next were all sequenced from one sample in a study of patients and donors after allogeneic stem cell transplantation (dated by TCRdb to between 2020 and 2021). The library was built by means of RT-PCR. The sequencer was a NextSeq 550. TCRdb reanalyzed the raw reads on its own, using fastp at Q25 for trimming and MiXCR for clone calling, and kept in-frame beta chains. Every distinct CDR3 protein forms one entry, paired with its most common genes and DNA. Here the sample has approximately 200,000 distinct CDR3 sequences; around 40% occur a single time. Around a tenth of the sample belongs to the ten largest clones. Input material: blood, either unsorted or a sorted T cell fraction (not recorded which). The receptor source for this set is a human donor who was either an allogeneic HSCT recipient or a stem cell or donor lymphocyte infusion donor (not recorded which). It is not recorded whose cells these are; they may come from a transplant donor.

V gene TRBV12-3 or TRBV12-4 combines with J gene TRBJ1-2, with unresolved D. This CDR3 has 12 residues. Between the trimmed V and J ends, which lost 6 bases and 7 bases, there was a span of 12 bases. Here the CDR3 reads CASSLLSGGYTF. CDR3 in DNA: TGTGCCAGCAGCCTTTTATCCGGTGGCTACACCTTC.

This clonotype appeared a few times. The chain links TRBV12-3 or TRBV12-4 to TRBJ2-2; a weak D match, TRBD1 (6 bases). This CDR3 spans 15 amino acids. V was trimmed by 2 bases and J by 4 bases, leaving 11 bases between them. Here the CDR3 reads CASSLYRASTGELFF. The CDR3 coding sequence is TGTGCCAGCAGTTTATACAGGGCGAGCACCGGGGAGCTGTTTTTT.

This clonotype was found a few times. V is TRBV20-1 and J is TRBJ2-7; D remains unclear. Between the trimmed V and J ends, which lost 6 bases and 2 bases, there was a span of 17 bases. In germline, CDR1 is DFQATT, CDR2 SNEGSKA (reference sequence). This CDR3 contains 14 residues. CDR3 nucleotide sequence: TGCAGTGCACCAGGCCCCTTAGGAACCTACGAGCAGTACTTC. Translation gives CSAPGPLGTYEQYF.

This chain uses TRBV18 with TRBJ1-1; unclear D gene. The V end lost 3 bases, the J end lost 1 base, and 12 bases lay between the germline ends. The germline V gene encodes CDR1 KGHSH and CDR2 LQKENI. The CDR3 extends over 15 amino acids. This CDR3 reads CASSPNGNWNTEAFF. DNA of the CDR3: TGTGCCAGCTCACCGAACGGGAATTGGAACACTGAAGCTTTCTTT. The full variable domain, in which reference TRBV18 and TRBJ1-1 provide the parts outside the CDR3, is NAGVMQNPRHLVRRRGQEARLRCSPMKGHSHVYWYRQLPEEGLKFMVYLQKENIIDESGMPKERFSAEFPKEGPSILRIQQVVRGDSAAYFCASSPNGNWNTEAFFGQGTRLTVV.

This chain joins TRBV28 and TRBJ2-2, with D unresolved. The CDR3 sequence is 13 residues long. In germline, CDR1 is MDHEN, CDR2 SYDVKM. Trimming left V 3 bases short and J 4 bases short, with 6 bases between. Written as DNA, the CDR3 is TGTGCCAGCAGTTTCCCGGGCACCGGGGAGCTGTTTTTT. Translation: CASSFPGTGELFF.

This clonotype has only a few counts. The genes are TRBV15 and TRBJ1-4; D is ambiguous. CDR1 is LNHNV, CDR2 YYDKDF, per germline (reference sequence). The CDR3 runs to 14 residues. V lost 0 bases, J lost 5 bases, and 7 bases lay in between. DNA for the CDR3: TGTGCCACCAGCAGAGATTTCGGGAATGAAAAACTGTTTTTT. Encoded protein: CATSRDFGNEKLFF.

V usage is TRBV20-1 and J usage is TRBJ2-1; D remains ambiguous. The V end was cut by 6 bases, the J end by 7 bases, with 10 bases between. CDR1 DFQATT and CDR2 SNEGSKA come from the germline V gene (reference sequence). This CDR3 is 11 amino acids long. The CDR3 reads CSAAVGNEQFF. For the CDR3, the DNA is TGCAGTGCGGCCGTGGGAAATGAGCAGTTCTTC.

This rearrangement joins TRBV12-3 or TRBV12-4 to TRBJ1-1; weak D call: TRBD1 (5 bases). The CDR3 covers 17 residues. V lost 6 bases, J lost 0 bases, and 20 bases lay in between. CDR3 nucleotide sequence: TGTGCCAGCAGGGACGACACGGGGCGGCGAATGAACACTGAAGCTTTCTTT. Encoded protein: CASRDDTGRRMNTEAFF.

This chain uses TRBV5-1 with TRBJ2-2; D gene unclear. The germline V and J ends were trimmed by 4 bases and 1 base, with 8 bases remaining between them. The CDR3 is made up of 14 amino acids. Germline CDR1 reads SGHRS; CDR2 reads YFSETQ. DNA of the CDR3: TGCGCCAGCAGCCTCCTACTGAACACCGGGGAGCTGTTTTTT. This codes for CASSLLLNTGELFF.

This clonotype has a single count. The chain joins TRBV4-2 to TRBJ2-2, with a weak D call TRBD1 (5 bases). V was trimmed by 3 bases and J by 5 bases, leaving 10 bases between them. The CDR3 has 14 amino acids. From germline, CDR1 is LGHNA and CDR2 YNFKEQ. The CDR3 DNA follows: TGTGCCAGCAGCCAGGGGCAGGGAACCGGGGAGCTGTTTTTT. Protein sequence: CASSQGQGTGELFF.

This clonotype turned up a few times. The V and J genes are TRBV4-1 and TRBJ1-5, with no clear D. The CDR3 sequence is 16 residues long. Germline V gives CDR1 MGHRA, CDR2 YSYEKL. Trimming took 2 bases from V and 0 from J, leaving 11 bases between them. In DNA, the CDR3 is TGCGCCAGCAGCCAATTCGCCAGCCCTAGCAATCAGCCCCAGCATTTT. It is translated as CASSQFASPSNQPQHF.

This sequence joins TRBV25-1 and TRBJ1-2, with unresolved D. Germline assignment: CDR1 MGHDK and CDR2 SYGVNS. The ends were cut back, 2 bases at V and 6 bases at J, with 13 bases in the middle. The CDR3 consists of 14 residues. DNA of the CDR3: TGTGCCAGCAGTGAAGGAGATAGGAAGAATGGCTACACCTTC. Translated: CASSEGDRKNGYTF.

In its sample, this clonotype was seen a few times. This chain links TRBV4-2 with TRBJ1-3, with D possibly TRBD1 on 6 matching bases. The CDR3 has 15 amino acids. V gave up 3 bases and J gave up 1 base, with 10 bases separating them. Germline V gene sequence: CDR1 LGHNA, CDR2 YNFKEQ. CDR3 amino acids: CASSQQGWSGNTIYF. In nucleotides, the CDR3 is TGTGCCAGCAGCCAGCAGGGGTGGTCTGGAAACACCATATATTTT.

This clonotype was counted only a few times. The chain combines TRBV12-3 or TRBV12-4 with TRBJ1-6, with D perhaps matching TRBD1 (6 bases). This CDR3 has 17 residues. Trimming cost V 5 bases and J 5 bases, with 19 bases left between them. The CDR3 DNA sequence: TGTGCCAGCAGTGAGAACTCCGGGACACTTAATAATTCACCCCTCCACTTT. As protein: CASSENSGTLNNSPLHF.

This chain links TRBV7-2 with TRBJ1-2; unclear D gene. V was cut by 1 base and J by 4 bases, with 22 bases left in between. Germline CDR1 SGHTA, CDR2 FQGNSA. This CDR3 contains 18 residues. This CDR3 is CASSLVADPSTPIYGYTF. CDR3 in DNA: TGTGCCAGCAGCTTAGTTGCGGACCCAAGCACCCCTATCTATGGCTACACCTTC.